These 10 T cell receptor beta chains came from one sample sequenced in a study of OX40 agonist ivuxolimab in advanced cancers. TCRdb's copy holds only in-frame clones and misses some; the assay was immunoSEQ multiplex PCR. The sample holds over 50,000 clones, about 89% seen once. The sample here was CD4+ or CD8+ T cells sorted from blood, taken in a trial of the OX40 agonist ivuxolimab. The receptors shown here come from an adult with an advanced solid tumor such as melanoma, head and neck, liver or kidney cancer.

The rearrangement uses TRBV11-3 and TRBJ2-3; D ambiguous. Trimming took 5 bases from V and 2 from J, leaving 17 bases between them. Germline V lookup: CDR1 SGHNT, CDR2 YENEEA. The CDR3 extends over 16 amino acids. The CDR3: CASSERTGKLTDTQYF. CDR3 bases: TGTGCCAGCAGCGAAAGGACCGGCAAACTCACAGATACGCAGTATTTT.

DNA of the CDR3: TGTGCCAGCAGCGTAAGAGGACACAATGAGCAGTTCTTC. Amino acid sequence: CASSVRGHNEQFF. The V gene is TRBV9, the J gene TRBJ2-1; D is ambiguous. The CDR3 covers 13 residues. Germline CDR1 and CDR2: SGDLS and YYNGEE. The V end was cut by 1 base, the J end by 5 bases, with 7 bases between. Together with reference TRBV9 and TRBJ2-1, the CDR3 gives the full variable domain: DSGVTQTPKHLITATGQRVTLRCSPRSGDLSVYWYQQSLDQGLQFLIQYYNGEERAKGNILERFSAQQFPDLHSELNLSSLELGDSALYFCASSVRGHNEQFFGPGTRLTVL.

The chain joins TRBV10-2 to TRBJ2-1; 10 bases line up with TRBD2. This CDR3 is built from 15 residues. With 4 bases clipped from V and 6 bases from J, the junction kept 6 bases outside the gene matches. Per germline, CDR1 WSHSY and CDR2 SAAADI. The DNA of the CDR3 is TGCGCCAGCAGTGCCCGACTAGCGGGCGGCAATGAGCAGTTCTTC. This sequence encodes CASSARLAGGNEQFF.

This chain joins TRBV2 and TRBJ2-1, with TRBD2 identical over 11 bases. CDR1 SNHLY and CDR2 FYNNEI come from the germline V gene. The CDR3 is 14 residues long. V lost 5 bases and J lost 10; bases outside the gene matches: 7. The CDR3 region is CASSRSGRAGEQFF. CDR3 nucleotide sequence: TGTGCCAGCAGTCGTAGCGGGAGGGCCGGCGAGCAGTTCTTC.

The chain has TRBV7-9 and TRBJ2-5; possibly TRBD1 for D (5 bases). Germline-derived CDR1 and CDR2 are SEHNR and FQNEAQ (reference sequence). The CDR3 length is 16 residues. Deletions cut 2 bases from V and 2 bases from J, with 15 bases between. The CDR3, as DNA: TGTGCCAGCAGCTTATATGGGGCAGGTTCACAAGAGACCCAGTACTTC. Translating gives CASSLYGAGSQETQYF.

This clone was seen just once. This chain uses TRBV7-3 with TRBJ1-1; weak D call: TRBD1 (6 bases). Germline V gene data show CDR1 as SGHTA and CDR2 as FQGTGA. Trimming cost V 2 bases and J 1 base, with 8 bases left between them. The CDR3 runs to 14 residues. Here the CDR3 reads CASSLGTSNTEAFF. The CDR3 coding sequence is TGTGCCAGCAGCTTAGGGACATCGAACACTGAAGCTTTCTTT.

The chain combines TRBV29-1 with TRBJ2-1; the D gene is possibly TRBD1 (6 bases). V dropped 7 bases and J dropped 6 bases, with 13 bases sitting between them. CDR3 length equals 12 residues. CDR1 is SQVTM, CDR2 ANQGSEA, per germline. In DNA, the CDR3 is TGCAGCGCCTTGAGGGGGACCAATGAGCAGTTCTTC. Protein product: CSALRGTNEQFF.

The chain couples TRBV30 to TRBJ2-7; D gene unclear. Germline values: CDR1 GTSNPN, CDR2 SVGIG (reference sequence). The CDR3 has 15 amino acids. Trimming cost V 3 bases and J 5 bases, with 20 bases left between them. The CDR3 sequence is CAWSPPEAYVNEQYF. Here the CDR3 DNA reads TGTGCCTGGAGCCCTCCTGAAGCGTATGTCAACGAGCAGTACTTC.

This clone was seen a few times. The gene calls are TRBV29-1 and TRBJ1-5; no clear D. Germline V gene lookup returns CDR1 SQVTM and CDR2 ANQGSEA. The CDR3 covers 16 residues. V was clipped by 0 bases and J by 4 bases, with 16 bases between them. The CDR3 DNA reads TGCAGCGTTGAAGATCCGCCAGATCGGGCGAATCAGCCCCAGCATTTT. Its protein is CSVEDPPDRANQPQHF.

The chain recombines TRBV9 with TRBJ1-4; perhaps TRBD1 as D (5 bases). CDR1 is SGDLS and CDR2 is YYNGEE in the germline V gene. The V end lost 0 bases, the J end lost 1 base, and 16 bases lay between the germline ends. The length of the CDR3 is 18 residues. In DNA, the CDR3 is TGTGCCAGCAGCGTAGCGCCGCTGGGGCGGGTAACTAATGAAAAACTGTTTTTT. Translation gives CASSVAPLGRVTNEKLFF. The whole variable domain, filled in from reference TRBV9 and TRBJ1-4, reads DSGVTQTPKHLITATGQRVTLRCSPRSGDLSVYWYQQSLDQGLQFLIQYYNGEERAKGNILERFSAQQFPDLHSELNLSSLELGDSALYFCASSVAPLGRVTNEKLFFGSGTQLSVL.